One and the same sample provided the 14 T cell receptor beta chains below, sequenced in a study of neurological immune-mediated disorders. TCRdb redid the calling of the 5' RACE reads with MiXCR, one entry per CDR3 protein. The sample yields some 46,000 distinct CDR3 sequences, roughly 4.1% seen once. The sequenced sample was PBMCs. The receptor set was obtained from a woman aged 55-70 years with multiple sclerosis.

CDR3 DNA: TGTGCCAGCAGCCAAGGGGCCTACTCCTACGAGCAGTACTTC. Its protein product is CASSQGAYSYEQYF. V is TRBV4-2 and J is TRBJ2-7, with D unresolved. The CDR3 is 14 amino acids. The V end lost 1 base, the J end lost 0 bases, and 7 bases lay between the germline ends. Germline assignment: CDR1 LGHNA and CDR2 YNFKEQ.

This clonotype was seen at least ten times. V is TRBV5-1 and J is TRBJ1-4, with 8 bases that match TRBD1. Germline V lookup: CDR1 SGHRS, CDR2 YFSETQ. The CDR3 totals 15 residues. V lost 4 bases to trimming and J lost 8 bases; unmatched junction nucleotides: 10. CDR3 protein: CASSPDRAAAEKLFF. CDR3 nucleotides: TGCGCCAGCAGCCCGGACAGGGCGGCGGCGGAAAAACTGTTTTTT.

This clonotype was picked up many times. The chain is built from TRBV29-1 and TRBJ1-1; D is undetermined. V was pared by 4 bases and J by 4 bases, with 7 bases between. The CDR3 consists of 11 residues. CDR1 is SQVTM and CDR2 is ANQGSEA in the germline V gene. Here the CDR3 reads CSVGEPTEAFF. Here the CDR3 DNA reads TGCAGCGTTGGAGAACCCACTGAAGCTTTCTTT.

This clonotype was detected ten times or more. In nucleotides, the CDR3 is TGTGCCAGCAGCCAAGATCACGCAGGGTCCAAAGCTTTCTTT. Translation: CASSQDHAGSKAFF. This chain links TRBV3-1 with TRBJ1-1; a possible D gene is TRBD1 (5 bases). Deletions cut 0 bases from V and 9 bases from J, with 14 bases between. This CDR3 is built from 14 residues. Germline CDR1 is LGHDT and CDR2 is YNNKEL (reference sequence). The full variable domain, its missing parts supplied by reference TRBV3-1 and TRBJ1-1, is DTAVSQTPKYLVTQMGNDKSIKCEQNLGHDTMYWYKQDSKKFLKIMFSYNNKELIINETVPNRFSPKSPDKAHLNLHINSLELGDSAVYFCASSQDHAGSKAFFGQGTRLTVV.

This clonotype was picked up many times. The CDR3 region has the DNA TGTGCCAGCAGCTCTATCCCTAGCGGGGCCTACAATGAGCAGTTCTTC. Its translation: CASSSIPSGAYNEQFF. The chain has TRBV5-6 and TRBJ2-1; 9 bases map to TRBD2. The CDR3 has 16 residues. V was pared by 3 bases and J by 2 bases, with 6 bases of the junction left unmatched. In germline, CDR1 is SGHDT, CDR2 YYEEEE.

There are many counts of this clonotype. The V and J genes are TRBV15 and TRBJ1-5; D not resolved. Germline values: CDR1 LNHNV, CDR2 YYDKDF (reference sequence). The V end lost 6 bases, the J end lost 0 bases, and 12 bases lay between the germline ends. This CDR3 contains 15 residues. The CDR3 spells CATSTPPYSNQPQHF. CDR3 sequence (DNA): TGTGCCACCAGTACACCACCTTATAGCAATCAGCCCCAGCATTTT.

The table lists this clonotype with many counts. The chain combines TRBV20-1 with TRBJ2-4; D uncertain. CDR3 length: 11 residues. V lost 6 bases, J lost 3 bases, and 6 bases lay in between. The germline V gene encodes CDR1 DFQATT and CDR2 SNEGSKA (reference sequence). Here the CDR3 reads CSAADKNIQYF. The CDR3 DNA is TGCAGTGCCGCCGACAAAAACATTCAGTACTTC.

This clonotype was seen at least ten times. CDR3 residues: CASKGFVGETQYF. The CDR3 region has the DNA TGTGCCAGCAAGGGTTTCGTGGGAGAGACCCAGTACTTC. This chain joins TRBV12-3 or TRBV12-4 and TRBJ2-5; D remains unclear. CDR3 size: 13 residues. Between the trimmed V and J ends, which lost 7 bases and 4 bases, there was a span of 13 bases.

The V gene is TRBV20-1, the J gene TRBJ2-7; D perhaps matches TRBD2 (6 bases). V dropped 5 bases and J dropped 2 bases, with 10 bases sitting between them. The germline V gene encodes CDR1 DFQATT and CDR2 SNEGSKA (reference sequence). CDR3 length: 12 residues. CDR3 sequence: CSAFAGTYEQYF. In DNA, the CDR3 is TGCAGTGCTTTCGCGGGGACCTACGAGCAGTACTTC.

This clonotype showed up many times. The gene calls are TRBV5-1 and TRBJ2-2, with D perhaps matching TRBD1 (6 bases). Germline V gene data show CDR1 as SGHRS and CDR2 as YFSETQ. V lost 0 bases and J 2 bases, leaving 8 bases between the germline ends. CDR3 length: 15 residues. For the CDR3, the DNA is TGCGCCAGCAGCTTGGACGGGACAAACACCGGGGAGCTGTTTTTT. The encoded protein is CASSLDGTNTGELFF.

This clonotype has ten or more counts. V and J are TRBV20-1 and TRBJ1-1; 10 bases map to TRBD1. Germline V gene sequence: CDR1 DFQATT, CDR2 SNEGSKA (reference sequence). V dropped 2 bases and J dropped 4; count of bases not matched to a gene: 13. The CDR3 totals 17 residues. In DNA, the CDR3 is TGCAGTGCTAGAAACCGGGACAGGGGATGGGGGGGCACTGAAGCTTTCTTT. Translating it yields CSARNRDRGWGGTEAFF.

The chain couples TRBV12-3 or TRBV12-4 to TRBJ1-6, with 7 bases matching TRBD1. Trimming took 6 bases from V and 8 from J; bases not matched to a gene: 4. The CDR3 runs 13 residues. The CDR3 DNA sequence: TGTGCCAGCAGGACAGGGTCTGATTCACCCCTCCACTTT. This gives the protein CASRTGSDSPLHF.

In this sample, this clonotype turned up many times. The V and J genes are TRBV4-1 and TRBJ2-3; D might be TRBD1 (6 bases). The CDR3 has 15 amino acids. V lost 2 bases and J lost 3, with 12 bases in between. Germline assignment: CDR1 MGHRA and CDR2 YSYEKL. The CDR3 nucleotides read TGCGCCAGCAGCCAACGGGACATAAGGACAGATACGCAGTATTTT. As protein: CASSQRDIRTDTQYF.

This clonotype was detected many times. The V and J genes are TRBV20-1 and TRBJ2-3, with D uncertain. The CDR3 sequence is 14 residues long. Between the trimmed V and J ends, which lost 6 bases and 1 base, there was a span of 14 bases. CDR1 is DFQATT and CDR2 is SNEGSKA in the germline V gene (reference sequence). This CDR3 reads CSAPYDQRTDTQYF. CDR3 bases: TGCAGTGCCCCCTACGACCAGCGCACAGATACGCAGTATTTT.